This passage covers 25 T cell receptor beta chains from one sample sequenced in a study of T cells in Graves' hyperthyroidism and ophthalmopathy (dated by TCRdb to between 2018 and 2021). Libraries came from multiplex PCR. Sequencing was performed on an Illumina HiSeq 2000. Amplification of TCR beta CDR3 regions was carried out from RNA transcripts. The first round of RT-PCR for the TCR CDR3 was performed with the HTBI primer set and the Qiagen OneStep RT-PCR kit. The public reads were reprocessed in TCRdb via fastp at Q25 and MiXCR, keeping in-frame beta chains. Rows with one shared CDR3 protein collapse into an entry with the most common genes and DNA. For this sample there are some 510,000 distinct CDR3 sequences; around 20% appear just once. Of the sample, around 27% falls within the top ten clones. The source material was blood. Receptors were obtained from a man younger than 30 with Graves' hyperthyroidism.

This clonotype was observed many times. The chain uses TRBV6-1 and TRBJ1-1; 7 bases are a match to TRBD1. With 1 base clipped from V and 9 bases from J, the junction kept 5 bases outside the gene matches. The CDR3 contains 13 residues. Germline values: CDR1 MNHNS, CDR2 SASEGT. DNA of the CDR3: TGTGCCAGCAGTGAAGGGGGCAGGGGGAAAGCTTTCTTT. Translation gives CASSEGGRGKAFF.

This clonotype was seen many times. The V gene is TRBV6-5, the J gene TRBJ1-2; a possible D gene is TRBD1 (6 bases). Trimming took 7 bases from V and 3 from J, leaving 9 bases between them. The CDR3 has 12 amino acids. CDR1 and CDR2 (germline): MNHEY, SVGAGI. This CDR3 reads CASTGQHYGYTF. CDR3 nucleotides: TGTGCCAGCACCGGACAGCACTATGGCTACACCTTC.

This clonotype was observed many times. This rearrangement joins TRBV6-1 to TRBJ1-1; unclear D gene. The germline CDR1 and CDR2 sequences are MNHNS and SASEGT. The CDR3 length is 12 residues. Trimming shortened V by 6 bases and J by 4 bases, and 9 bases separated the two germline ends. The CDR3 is CASSPIFTEAFF. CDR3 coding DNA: TGTGCCAGCAGCCCAATTTTCACTGAAGCTTTCTTT.

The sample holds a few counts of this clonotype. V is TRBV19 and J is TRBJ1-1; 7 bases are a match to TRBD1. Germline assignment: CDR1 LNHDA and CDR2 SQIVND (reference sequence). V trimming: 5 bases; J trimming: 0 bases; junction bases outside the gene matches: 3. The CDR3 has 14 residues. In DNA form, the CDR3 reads TGTGCCAGTAGTTCGGACAGGATGAACACTGAAGCTTTCTTT. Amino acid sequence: CASSSDRMNTEAFF.

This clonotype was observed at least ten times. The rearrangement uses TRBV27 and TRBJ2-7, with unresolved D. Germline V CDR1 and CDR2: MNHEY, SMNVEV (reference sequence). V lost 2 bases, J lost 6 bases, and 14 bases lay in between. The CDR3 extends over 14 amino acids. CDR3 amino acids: CASSLGAETSEQYF. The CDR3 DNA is TGTGCCAGCAGTTTAGGAGCAGAGACGTCCGAGCAGTACTTC.

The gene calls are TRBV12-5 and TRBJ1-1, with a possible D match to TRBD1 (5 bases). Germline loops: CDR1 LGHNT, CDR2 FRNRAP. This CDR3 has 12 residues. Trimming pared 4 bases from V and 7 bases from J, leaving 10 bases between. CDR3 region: CASGSGRNEAFF. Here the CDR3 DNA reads TGTGCTAGTGGTTCAGGGAGGAATGAAGCTTTCTTT.

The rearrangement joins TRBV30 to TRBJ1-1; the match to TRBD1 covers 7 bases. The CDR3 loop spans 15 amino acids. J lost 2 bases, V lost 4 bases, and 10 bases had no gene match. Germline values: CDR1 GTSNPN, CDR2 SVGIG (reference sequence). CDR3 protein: CAWIVSQGVNTEAFF. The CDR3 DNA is TGTGCCTGGATTGTGAGTCAGGGGGTAAACACTGAAGCTTTCTTT.

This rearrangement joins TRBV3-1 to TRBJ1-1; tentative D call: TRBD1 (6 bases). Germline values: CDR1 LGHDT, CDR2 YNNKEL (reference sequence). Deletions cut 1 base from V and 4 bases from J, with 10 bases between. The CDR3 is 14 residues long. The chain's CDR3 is CASSQGGGSTEAFF. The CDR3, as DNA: TGTGCCAGCAGCCAAGGAGGGGGTAGCACTGAAGCTTTCTTT.

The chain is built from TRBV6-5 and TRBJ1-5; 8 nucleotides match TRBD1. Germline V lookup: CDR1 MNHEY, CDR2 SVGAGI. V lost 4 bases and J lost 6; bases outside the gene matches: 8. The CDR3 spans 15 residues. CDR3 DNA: TGTGCCAGCAGTTTAGGACAGGGCGGAATTCAGCCCCAGCATTTT. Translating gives CASSLGQGGIQPQHF.

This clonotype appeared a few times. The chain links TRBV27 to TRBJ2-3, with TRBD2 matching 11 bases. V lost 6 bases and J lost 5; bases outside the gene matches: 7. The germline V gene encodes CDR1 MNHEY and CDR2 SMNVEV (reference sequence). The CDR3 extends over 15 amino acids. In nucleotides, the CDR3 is TGTGCCAGCAGAGGGACTAGCGGCTTAGTAGATACGCAGTATTTT. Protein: CASRGTSGLVDTQYF.

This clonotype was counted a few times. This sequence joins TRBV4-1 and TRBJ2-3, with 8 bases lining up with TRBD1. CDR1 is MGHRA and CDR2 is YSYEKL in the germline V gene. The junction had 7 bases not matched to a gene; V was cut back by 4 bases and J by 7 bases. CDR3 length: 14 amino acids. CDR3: CASSPLQGEHTQYF. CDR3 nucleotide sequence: TGCGCCAGCAGCCCCCTACAGGGGGAACATACGCAGTATTTT.

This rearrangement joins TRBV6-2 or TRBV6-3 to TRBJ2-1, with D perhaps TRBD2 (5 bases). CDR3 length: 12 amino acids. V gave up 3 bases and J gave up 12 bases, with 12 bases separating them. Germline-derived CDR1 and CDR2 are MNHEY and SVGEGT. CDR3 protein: CASSYEGSGQFF. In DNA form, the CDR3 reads TGTGCCAGCAGTTATGAGGGCTCAGGGCAGTTCTTC.

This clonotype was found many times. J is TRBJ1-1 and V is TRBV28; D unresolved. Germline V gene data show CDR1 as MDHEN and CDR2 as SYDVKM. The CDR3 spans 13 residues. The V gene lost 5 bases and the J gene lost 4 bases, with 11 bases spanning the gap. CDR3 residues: CASSPVVRTEAFF. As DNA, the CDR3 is TGTGCCAGCAGTCCCGTTGTGCGCACTGAAGCTTTCTTT.

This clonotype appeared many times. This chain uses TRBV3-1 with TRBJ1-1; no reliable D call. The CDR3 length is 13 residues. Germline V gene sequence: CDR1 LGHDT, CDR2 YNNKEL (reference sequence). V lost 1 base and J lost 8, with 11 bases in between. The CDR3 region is CASSQGYLLEAFF. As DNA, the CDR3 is TGTGCCAGCAGCCAAGGATACTTATTGGAAGCTTTCTTT. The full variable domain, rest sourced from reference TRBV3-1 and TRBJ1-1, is DTAVSQTPKYLVTQMGNDKSIKCEQNLGHDTMYWYKQDSKKFLKIMFSYNNKELIINETVPNRFSPKSPDKAHLNLHINSLELGDSAVYFCASSQGYLLEAFFGQGTRLTVV.

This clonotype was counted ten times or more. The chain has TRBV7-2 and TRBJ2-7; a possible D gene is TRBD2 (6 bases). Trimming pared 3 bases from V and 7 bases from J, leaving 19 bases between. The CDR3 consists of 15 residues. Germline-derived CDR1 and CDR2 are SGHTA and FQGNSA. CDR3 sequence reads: CASSFGTRPRGEQYF. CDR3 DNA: TGTGCCAGCAGCTTCGGGACTCGCCCTCGTGGGGAGCAGTACTTC.

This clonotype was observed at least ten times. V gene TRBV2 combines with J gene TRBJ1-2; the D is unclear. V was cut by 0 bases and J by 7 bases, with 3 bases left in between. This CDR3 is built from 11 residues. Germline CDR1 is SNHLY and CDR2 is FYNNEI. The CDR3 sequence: CASSEAPGYTF. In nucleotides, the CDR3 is TGTGCCAGCAGTGAAGCTCCTGGCTACACCTTC.

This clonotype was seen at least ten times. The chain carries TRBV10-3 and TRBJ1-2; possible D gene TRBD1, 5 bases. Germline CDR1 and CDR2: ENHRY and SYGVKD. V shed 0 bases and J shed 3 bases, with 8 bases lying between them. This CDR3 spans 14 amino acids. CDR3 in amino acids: CAISESKGDYGYTF. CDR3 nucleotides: TGTGCCATCAGTGAGTCCAAAGGGGACTATGGCTACACCTTC.

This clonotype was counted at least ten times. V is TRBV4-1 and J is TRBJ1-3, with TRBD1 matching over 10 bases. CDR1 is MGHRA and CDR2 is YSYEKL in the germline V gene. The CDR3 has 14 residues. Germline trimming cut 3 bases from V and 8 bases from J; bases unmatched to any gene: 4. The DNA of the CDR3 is TGCGCCAGCAGCCAGGACAGGGGGGAATACACCATATATTTT. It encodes CASSQDRGEYTIYF.

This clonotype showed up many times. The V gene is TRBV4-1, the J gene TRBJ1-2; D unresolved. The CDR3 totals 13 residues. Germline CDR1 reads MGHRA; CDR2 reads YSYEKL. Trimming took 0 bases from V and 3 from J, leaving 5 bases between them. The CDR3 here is CASSQDTDYGYTF. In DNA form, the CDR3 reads TGCGCCAGCAGCCAAGACACGGACTATGGCTACACCTTC.

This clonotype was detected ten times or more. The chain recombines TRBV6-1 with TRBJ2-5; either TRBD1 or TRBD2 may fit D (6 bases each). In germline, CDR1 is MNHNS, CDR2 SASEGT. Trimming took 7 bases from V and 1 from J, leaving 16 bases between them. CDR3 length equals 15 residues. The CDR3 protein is CASMEGQHPQETQYF. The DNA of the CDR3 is TGTGCCAGCATGGAGGGACAACACCCCCAAGAGACCCAGTACTTC.

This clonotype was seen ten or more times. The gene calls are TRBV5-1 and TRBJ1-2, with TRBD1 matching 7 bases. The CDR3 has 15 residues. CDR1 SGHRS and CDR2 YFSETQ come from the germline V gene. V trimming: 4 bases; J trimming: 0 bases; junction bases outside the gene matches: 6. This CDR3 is CASSTGTETNYGYTF. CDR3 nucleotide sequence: TGCGCCAGCAGCACGGGGACAGAGACTAACTATGGCTACACCTTC.

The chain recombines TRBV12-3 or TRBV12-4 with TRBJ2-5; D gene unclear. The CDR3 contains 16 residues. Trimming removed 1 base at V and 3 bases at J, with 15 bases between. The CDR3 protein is CASSLGDTGVKETQYF. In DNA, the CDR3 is TGTGCCAGCAGTTTAGGTGATACCGGCGTAAAAGAGACCCAGTACTTC.

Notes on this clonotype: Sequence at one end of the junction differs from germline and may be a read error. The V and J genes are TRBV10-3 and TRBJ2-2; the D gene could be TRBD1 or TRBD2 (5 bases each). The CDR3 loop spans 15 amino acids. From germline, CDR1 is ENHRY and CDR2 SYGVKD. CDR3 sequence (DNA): TGTGCCATCAGTCAGTACGGGGCGGACACCGGGGATCTGTTTTTT. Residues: CAISQYGADTGDLFF.

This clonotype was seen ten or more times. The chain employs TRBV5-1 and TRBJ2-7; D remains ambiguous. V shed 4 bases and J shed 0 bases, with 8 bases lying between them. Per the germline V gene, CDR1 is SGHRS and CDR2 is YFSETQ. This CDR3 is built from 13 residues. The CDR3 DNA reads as TGCGCCAGCAGCGCCAACCCCTCCTACGAGCAGTACTTC. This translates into CASSANPSYEQYF.

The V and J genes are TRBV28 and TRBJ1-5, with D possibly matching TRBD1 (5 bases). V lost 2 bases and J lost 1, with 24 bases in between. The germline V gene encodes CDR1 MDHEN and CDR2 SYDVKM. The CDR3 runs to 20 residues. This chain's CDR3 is CASSLPPPGTADFSNQPQHF. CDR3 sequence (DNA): TGTGCCAGCAGTTTACCCCCCCCCGGGACTGCCGACTTCAGCAATCAGCCCCAGCATTTT.